The 23 T cell receptor beta chains below all came from one sample that was sequenced in a study of blood T cells in healthy people across ages. Together with a sample-barcoded 5' primer, a J-beta primer mix was included in a second PCR lasting roughly 6 to 12 cycles. Using its own MiXCR run on the 5' RACE reads, TCRdb lists one record per CDR3 protein. The repertoire holds 540,000 or so distinct CDR3 sequences, with 25% to 30% as singletons. Source material: blood. The receptors shown here come from a woman in her 70s in good health.

The chain recombines TRBV2 with TRBJ2-3; D call uncertain. V was trimmed by 3 bases and J by 0 bases, leaving 7 bases between them. This CDR3 spans 14 amino acids. Per germline, CDR1 SNHLY and CDR2 FYNNEI. CDR3 DNA: TGTGCCAGCAGTGATGTAGGGAGCACAGATACGCAGTATTTT. Translated, it gives CASSDVGSTDTQYF.

The J gene is TRBJ1-1, the V gene TRBV20-1; D remains ambiguous. The CDR3 has 11 residues. CDR1 is DFQATT and CDR2 is SNEGSKA in the germline V gene (reference sequence). V lost 6 bases and J lost 1, with 6 bases in between. The CDR3 loop is CSASKNTEAFF. The CDR3 coding sequence is TGCAGTGCCAGTAAGAACACTGAAGCTTTCTTT.

This clonotype appeared a few times. This chain connects TRBV5-1 to TRBJ2-5; D is possibly TRBD2 (6 bases). Judging by the DNA end, TRBJ2-1 fits better; the J call may be wrong. This CDR3 contains 15 residues. CDR1 and CDR2 (germline): SGHRS, YFSETQ. CDR3 bases: TGCGCCAGCAGCGCCGGGACTTCAACCTACAATGAGCAGTTCTTC. Its translation is CASSAGTSTYNEQFF.

This clonotype was observed a handful of times. The chain links TRBV27 to TRBJ2-2; D is possibly TRBD1 (5 bases). Germline V gives CDR1 MNHEY, CDR2 SMNVEV (reference sequence). The CDR3 has 15 amino acids. V lost 3 bases and J 0 bases, leaving 8 bases between the germline ends. The chain's CDR3 is CASSLLGANTGELFF. The CDR3, as DNA: TGTGCCAGCAGTTTGTTAGGGGCGAACACCGGGGAGCTGTTTTTT.

This rearrangement joins TRBV20-1 to TRBJ1-1; D is ambiguous. This CDR3 is 11 amino acids long. CDR1 and CDR2 (germline): DFQATT, SNEGSKA (reference sequence). Trimming shortened V by 1 base and J by 3 bases, and 3 bases separated the two germline ends. The CDR3 region is CSARVDTEAFF. CDR3 coding DNA: TGCAGTGCTAGAGTCGACACTGAAGCTTTCTTT.

CDR3: CASSQAGYYGYTF. For the CDR3, the DNA is TGCGCCAGCAGCCAAGCCGGGTACTATGGCTACACCTTC. The J gene is TRBJ1-2, the V gene TRBV5-1; D is undetermined. V lost 4 bases and J lost 3, with 10 bases in between. This CDR3 region has 13 residues. From germline, CDR1 is SGHRS and CDR2 YFSETQ.

This chain links TRBV19 with TRBJ1-5; 10 bases fit TRBD1. This CDR3 region has 15 residues. J gave up 7 bases and V 5 bases, and 8 bases lay outside the gene matches. Germline V gene lookup returns CDR1 LNHDA and CDR2 SQIVND (reference sequence). The CDR3 spells CASSPGTGVRQPQHF. CDR3 bases: TGTGCCAGTAGTCCCGGGACAGGGGTGAGACAGCCCCAGCATTTT.

In its sample, this clonotype was seen a few times. This sequence joins TRBV18 and TRBJ1-4, with D tentatively TRBD1 (5 bases). V dropped 4 bases and J dropped 8 bases, with 17 bases sitting between them. This CDR3 contains 15 residues. Germline V CDR1 and CDR2: KGHSH, LQKENI. The CDR3 nucleotides are TGTGCCAGCTCACAACGTTTGGTGGGGGAAGAAAAACTGTTTTTT. Translated, it gives CASSQRLVGEEKLFF. Based on the CDR3 plus reference TRBV18 and TRBJ1-4, the full variable domain is NAGVMQNPRHLVRRRGQEARLRCSPMKGHSHVYWYRQLPEEGLKFMVYLQKENIIDESGMPKERFSAEFPKEGPSILRIQQVVRGDSAAYFCASSQRLVGEEKLFFGSGTQLSVL.

This clonotype was picked up a small number of times. CDR3 nucleotides: TGTGCCAGCAGTCGCCTCGCTAGCGGGGGCGGGGGGACCCAGTACTTC. This translates into CASSRLASGGGGTQYF. The rearrangement uses TRBV6-2 or TRBV6-3 and TRBJ2-1; 10 bases map to TRBD2. The J call may be in error: the DNA end matches TRBJ2-5 better. This CDR3 has 16 residues. Germline-derived CDR1 and CDR2 are MNHEY and SVGEGT.

This clonotype was counted between two and nine times. The genes are TRBV7-2 and TRBJ2-1; the D call may be TRBD1 or TRBD2 (5 bases each). The germline gives CDR1 SGHTA, CDR2 FQGNSA. V was shortened by 5 bases and J by 7 bases, with 12 bases between the two germline ends. The CDR3 contains 13 residues. The CDR3 here is CASSHSWGNEQFF. In DNA, the CDR3 is TGTGCCAGCAGCCACTCCTGGGGGAATGAGCAGTTCTTC.

This clonotype was counted only a few times. The rearrangement links TRBV20-1 to TRBJ2-5; D possibly corresponds to TRBD1 (5 bases). Trimming shortened V by 0 bases and J by 3 bases, and 14 bases separated the two germline ends. The CDR3 runs to 15 residues. CDR1 is DFQATT, CDR2 SNEGSKA, per germline (reference sequence). This chain's CDR3 is CSARDSRRVEETQYF. Here the CDR3 DNA reads TGCAGTGCTAGAGATTCCCGCAGGGTAGAAGAGACCCAGTACTTC.

The chain recombines TRBV20-1 with TRBJ1-2; no reliable D call. CDR1 is DFQATT, CDR2 SNEGSKA, per germline (reference sequence). Trimming took off 1 base at V and 11 bases at J, with 14 bases between the two ends. This CDR3 is 12 amino acids long. CDR3 DNA: TGCAGTGCTAGAGGTGCAAACGGAATGTACACCTTC. This gives the protein CSARGANGMYTF.

The chain joins TRBV4-1 to TRBJ1-1; 7 nucleotides line up with TRBD1. J lost 5 bases, V lost 3 bases, and 6 bases had no gene match. The CDR3 contains 14 residues. Germline V gene lookup returns CDR1 MGHRA and CDR2 YSYEKL. CDR3 in DNA: TGCGCCAGCAGCCACCCCGACAGGGAGACTGAAGCTTTCTTT. Translation: CASSHPDRETEAFF.

This clonotype has only a few counts. This rearrangement joins TRBV5-1 to TRBJ2-3; the match to TRBD1 covers 11 bases. Unmatched junction bases numbered 9, after V lost 4 bases and J lost 14 bases. Germline CDR1 and CDR2: SGHRS and YFSETQ. The CDR3 totals 13 residues. This chain's CDR3 is CASSRADRGLVYF. CDR3 bases: TGCGCCAGCAGCCGGGCGGACAGGGGGCTCGTGTATTTT.

This chain links TRBV29-1 with TRBJ1-4; the match to TRBD1 covers 11 bases. Germline trimming cut 3 bases from V and 8 bases from J; bases unmatched to any gene: 8. Germline assignment: CDR1 SQVTM and CDR2 ANQGSEA. There are 15 residues in the CDR3. This CDR3 is CSVEEGTGGDEKLFF. The CDR3 DNA follows: TGCAGCGTTGAGGAAGGGACAGGGGGGGACGAAAAACTGTTTTTT.

This chain connects TRBV14 to TRBJ1-6; D is perhaps TRBD1 (6 bases). Germline CDR1 reads SGHDN; CDR2 reads FVKESK. V lost 5 bases to trimming and J lost 10 bases, with 18 bases between them. The CDR3 has 15 amino acids. The CDR3 nucleotides are TGTGCCAGCAGCTGGGGGACATTCCTCGACTCACCCCTCCACTTT. It translates to CASSWGTFLDSPLHF.

Only a few counts were recorded for this clonotype. The V and J genes are TRBV7-8 and TRBJ2-5, with 7 bases fitting TRBD2. The J call may be mistaken, given a closer DNA end match to TRBJ2-7. CDR1 SGHVS and CDR2 FQNEAQ come from the germline V gene. The CDR3 contains 14 residues. CDR3 nucleotides: TGTGCCAGCAGCTTAATGCGGGGGAGCTACGAGCAGTACTTC. It yields the protein CASSLMRGSYEQYF.

Only a few counts were recorded for this clonotype. J is TRBJ2-5 and V is TRBV5-1; D gene ambiguous. Looked up from germline, CDR1 is SGHRS and CDR2 is YFSETQ. The CDR3 sequence is 14 residues long. Trimming pared 4 bases from V and 2 bases from J, leaving 12 bases between. CDR3 protein: CASSTLPDQETQYF. The CDR3 region has the DNA TGCGCCAGCAGCACTCTACCCGATCAAGAGACCCAGTACTTC.

Of note for this clonotype: Just one base apart from a much larger clone, this may be a read error. The chain couples TRBV5-1 to TRBJ2-3, with 8 bases lining up with TRBD2. CDR1 and CDR2 (germline): SGHRS, YFSETQ. The CDR3 has 16 amino acids. This CDR3 reads CASSLSVAGITDMQYF. The CDR3 DNA follows: TGCGCCAGCAGCTTGTCTGTAGCGGGGATCACAGATATGCAGTATTTT.

This clonotype was recorded many times. Its ends do not fully match the called genes, so a read error is possible. The gene calls are TRBV5-1 and TRBJ2-3; 10 bases align to TRBD2. Per the germline V gene, CDR1 is SGHRS and CDR2 is YFSETQ. This CDR3 comprises 14 residues. In DNA, the CDR3 is TGTGCCAGCAGCTTGGGACTAGCGCCAGATACGCAGTATTTT. This codes for CASSLGLAPDTQYF.

The chain recombines TRBV6-1 with TRBJ1-1; no definite D call. Looked up from germline, CDR1 is MNHNS and CDR2 is SASEGT. Between the trimmed V and J ends, which lost 9 bases and 5 bases, there was a span of 13 bases. The CDR3 contains 12 residues. The CDR3 sequence: CASAGYGTEAFF. The CDR3 region has the DNA TGTGCCAGTGCGGGGTATGGGACTGAAGCTTTCTTT.

This clonotype was detected only a few times. The V call is TRBV6-6, the J call TRBJ1-2; 7 bases map to TRBD1. CDR3 size: 14 residues. CDR1 and CDR2 (germline): MNHNY, SVGAGI (reference sequence). The trim removed 7 bases at V and 4 bases at J, leaving 9 bases unmatched. The CDR3 sequence is CASKVEGAGYGYTF. The DNA for the CDR3 is TGTGCCAGCAAGGTTGAGGGGGCTGGCTATGGCTACACCTTC.

The chain has TRBV19 and TRBJ1-3; a weak D match, TRBD1 (5 bases). Trimming cost V 2 bases and J 1 base, with 12 bases left between them. The CDR3 runs 16 residues. The germline V gene encodes CDR1 LNHDA and CDR2 SQIVND (reference sequence). CDR3 sequence reads: CASSISGIPSGNTIYF. As DNA, the CDR3 is TGTGCCAGTAGTATATCAGGGATCCCTTCTGGAAACACCATATATTTT.